This T cell receptor (beta chain) emerged from a study of cytomegalovirus exposure and HLA in healthy donors. Study results and limitations: Looking again later, the authors saw that most CMV-associated TCR beta chains seemed HLA-restricted.

Only one count was recorded for this clone. The antigen is not known. This CDR3 comprises 15 residues. V lost 1 base to trimming and J lost 2 bases, with 9 bases between them. CDR1 SGHVS and CDR2 FNYEAQ come from the germline V gene. It was with 60 Vbeta and 13 Jbeta primers that the PCR ran. The assay was immunoSEQ multiplex PCR, and TCRdb's table has in-frame clones only and misses some. This table has about 120,000 clones, 70% to 85% appearing once. This clonotype originated in a man younger than 30 in good health and CMV-seropositive. J is TRBJ1-5 and V is TRBV7-6; D call uncertain. Sequencing was carried out using PBMCs. CDR3 sequence (DNA): TGTGCCAGCAGCTTAGACAGCCGAGGCAATCAGCCCCAGCATTTT. Translation gives CASSLDSRGNQPQHF. Full variable domain (missing parts from reference TRBV7-6 and TRBJ1-5): GAGVSQSPRYKVTKRGQDVALRCDPISGHVSLYWYRQALGQGPEFLTYFNYEAQQDKSGLPNDRFSAERPEGSISTLTIQRTEQRDSAMYRCASSLDSRGNQPQHFGDGTRLSIL.